Shown below are 24 T cell receptor beta chains from a single sample sequenced in a study of T cell clonotyping in hematopoietic cell transplantation. Libraries were prepared by immunoSEQ multiplex PCR; TCRdb keeps only in-frame clonotypes and omits some of them. There are roughly 2,800 clones in the sample; 83% occur only once, and 30% lies in the top ten. Here the sequenced sample was PBMCs, taken 180 days after allogeneic stem cell transplant. All receptors derive from a female patient aged 40-50 years who had an allogeneic stem cell transplant from a related donor, so T cells may come from the graft donor. Some clones in this sample may be carry-over from other donors' samples.

The genes are TRBV25-1 and TRBJ2-7; 8 bases match TRBD1. The CDR3 is made up of 14 amino acids. Unmatched junction bases numbered 9, after V lost 5 bases and J lost 6 bases. Germline V gives CDR1 MGHDK, CDR2 SYGVNS. The CDR3 DNA reads TGTGCCAGCAGTCCCGGGACAGGCCTTCTCGAGCAGTACTTC. Its protein is CASSPGTGLLEQYF.

The V call is TRBV13, the J call TRBJ2-1; a possible D gene is TRBD2 (5 bases). This CDR3 has 13 amino acids. The germline V gene encodes CDR1 PRHDT and CDR2 FYEKMQ (reference sequence). Trimming removed 2 bases at V and 9 bases at J, with 11 bases between. CDR3: CASSLSEGSEQFF. The CDR3 region has the DNA TGTGCCAGCAGCTTAAGCGAGGGATCTGAGCAGTTCTTC.

The chain has TRBV27 and TRBJ1-1; tentative D call: TRBD1 (6 bases). This CDR3 is built from 14 residues. The germline CDR1 and CDR2 sequences are MNHEY and SMNVEV (reference sequence). The V end was cut by 2 bases, the J end by 9 bases, with 16 bases between. Here the CDR3 DNA reads TGTGCCAGCAGTTTAGAGGGTAGGACAGATAAAGCTTTCTTT. Translating it yields CASSLEGRTDKAFF.

V is TRBV19 and J is TRBJ2-7; 9 bases line up with TRBD1. The CDR3 contains 12 residues. Germline CDR1 LNHDA, CDR2 SQIVND (reference sequence). V lost 4 bases to trimming and J lost 5 bases; unmatched junction nucleotides: 0. The CDR3 protein is CASSRDRDEQYF. The CDR3 bases are TGTGCCAGTAGTAGGGACAGGGACGAGCAGTACTTC.

This chain connects TRBV28 to TRBJ2-3; 8 bases match TRBD1. The ends lost 5 bases at V and 3 bases at J; junction bases unmatched: 13. CDR1 and CDR2 (germline): MDHEN, SYDVKM. This CDR3 is built from 17 residues. As DNA, the CDR3 is TGTGCCAGCAGTGGAGATGCACAGGGGGGTTTAACAGATACGCAGTATTTT. This encodes CASSGDAQGGLTDTQYF.

The chain recombines TRBV10-2 with TRBJ2-2; perhaps TRBD2 as D (6 bases). Deletions cut 6 bases from V and 6 bases from J, with 11 bases between. Germline lookup yields CDR1 WSHSY and CDR2 SAAADI. The CDR3 runs to 13 residues. The CDR3 DNA reads as TGCGCCAGCAGGTCGGGGGAATCCGGGGAGCTGTTTTTT. It encodes CASRSGESGELFF.

This chain uses TRBV4-3 with TRBJ1-2, with TRBD1 as a possible D gene (5 bases). Germline-derived CDR1 and CDR2 are LGHNA and YSLEER. V gave up 0 bases and J gave up 7 bases, with 15 bases separating them. This CDR3 contains 15 residues. CDR3 loop: CASSQDTRGMVGYTF. In DNA form, the CDR3 reads TGCGCCAGCAGCCAAGACACCCGGGGGATGGTTGGCTACACCTTC.

This clone was found a few times. V gene TRBV4-3 combines with J gene TRBJ2-7; no clear D gene. V lost 3 bases and J lost 3, with 12 bases in between. The CDR3 extends over 14 amino acids. From germline, CDR1 is LGHNA and CDR2 YSLEER. The CDR3 coding sequence is TGCGCCAGCAGCCATGCCGCATCGGACTACGAGCAGTACTTC. This sequence encodes CASSHAASDYEQYF.

This rearrangement joins TRBV11-3 to TRBJ2-2; D gene uncertain. Germline V gives CDR1 SGHNT, CDR2 YENEEA. CDR3 size: 14 residues. V dropped 2 bases and J dropped 1 base, with 5 bases sitting between them. The CDR3 region is CASSLNGNTGELFF. For the CDR3, the DNA is TGTGCCAGCAGCTTAAACGGGAACACCGGGGAGCTGTTTTTT. The whole variable domain, filled in from reference TRBV11-3 and TRBJ2-2, reads EAGVVQSPRYKIIEKKQPVAFWCNPISGHNTLYWYLQNLGQGPELLIRYENEEAVDDSQLPKDRFSAERLKGVDSTLKIQPAELGDSAVYLCASSLNGNTGELFFGEGSRLTVL.

The V call is TRBV5-6, the J call TRBJ2-7; a possible D gene is TRBD2 (6 bases). Germline values: CDR1 SGHDT, CDR2 YYEEEE. The V end was cut by 4 bases, the J end by 4 bases, with 15 bases between. The CDR3 is made up of 14 amino acids. The CDR3 region is CASSPNLGGYEQYF. In DNA, the CDR3 is TGTGCCAGCAGCCCCAATCTAGGAGGGTACGAGCAGTACTTC.

The chain employs TRBV27 and TRBJ1-2; D might be TRBD1 (6 bases). There are 15 residues in the CDR3. Germline-derived CDR1 and CDR2 are MNHEY and SMNVEV (reference sequence). Between the trimmed V and J ends, which lost 2 bases and 5 bases, there was a span of 15 bases. The CDR3 is CASSLSIRQDYGYTF. DNA of the CDR3: TGTGCCAGCAGTTTAAGTATTCGACAGGATTATGGCTACACCTTC.

The rearrangement uses TRBV4-3 and TRBJ2-7, with 8 bases aligning to TRBD2. Germline V lookup: CDR1 LGHNA, CDR2 YSLEER. The CDR3 spans 15 residues. The junction had 8 bases not matched to a gene; V was cut back by 1 base and J by 6 bases. The CDR3 coding sequence is TGCGCCAGCAGCCAAGTCCCCGGGAGGGTGGTCGAGCAGTACTTC. Encoded protein: CASSQVPGRVVEQYF.

This clone has a handful of counts. V gene TRBV25-1 combines with J gene TRBJ2-3; D gene unclear. The CDR3 contains 11 residues. V shed 5 bases and J shed 6 bases, with 6 bases lying between them. Per the germline V gene, CDR1 is MGHDK and CDR2 is SYGVNS. The CDR3 reads CASSLGDTQYF. The CDR3 region has the DNA TGTGCCAGCAGTTTGGGGGATACGCAGTATTTT.

The V and J genes are TRBV23-1 and TRBJ2-5, with 7 bases aligning to TRBD2. TRBV23-1 is an ORF, and what it does is uncertain. This CDR3 has 16 residues. The V segment lost 1 base and the J segment 5 bases; nucleotides outside the gene matches: 10. The CDR3 is CASSQWLCGGEETQYF. The CDR3 DNA is TGCGCCAGCAGTCAATGGCTCTGTGGGGGGGAGGAGACCCAGTACTTC.

The CDR3 bases are TGTGCCACCACCCGGGCTCTAGCGGGAGTGGAGACCCAGTACTTC. Its translation is CATTRALAGVETQYF. V is TRBV28 and J is TRBJ2-5; 10 positions agree with TRBD2. Unmatched junction bases numbered 13, after V lost 10 bases and J lost 5 bases. Germline CDR1 reads MDHEN; CDR2 reads SYDVKM. There are 15 residues in the CDR3.

This clone has just one count. This chain connects TRBV6-5 to TRBJ2-3; 10 bases align to TRBD1. Germline values: CDR1 MNHEY, CDR2 SVGAGI. This CDR3 region has 14 residues. J gave up 4 bases and V 6 bases, and 4 bases lay outside the gene matches. The DNA of the CDR3 is TGTGCCAGCAGAAGAGGACAGGGGGCAGATACGCAGTATTTT. Protein product: CASRRGQGADTQYF.

The rearrangement uses TRBV6-5 and TRBJ2-5; TRBD2 is a possible D gene (5 bases). The length of the CDR3 is 15 residues. V lost 9 bases and J lost 5, with 22 bases in between. Per the germline V gene, CDR1 is MNHEY and CDR2 is SVGAGI. The CDR3 loop reads CASLRRAWERETQYF. DNA of the CDR3: TGTGCCAGTCTGAGGCGGGCTTGGGAGAGGGAGACCCAGTACTTC.

The chain combines TRBV9 with TRBJ2-5; a possible D gene is TRBD1 (5 bases). Germline V lookup: CDR1 SGDLS, CDR2 YYNGEE. This CDR3 comprises 13 residues. V was shortened by 1 base and J by 5 bases, with 9 bases between the two germline ends. For the CDR3, the DNA is TGTGCCAGCAGCGTATCCAGGGCTGAGACCCAGTACTTC. Encoded protein: CASSVSRAETQYF.

The rearrangement uses TRBV20-1 and TRBJ2-5; unclear D gene. Germline CDR1 and CDR2: DFQATT and SNEGSKA (reference sequence). V lost 2 bases to trimming and J lost 5 bases, with 6 bases between them. This CDR3 spans 11 amino acids. CDR3 sequence: CSARFWETQYF. The CDR3 DNA is TGCAGTGCTAGATTTTGGGAGACCCAGTACTTC.

The V call is TRBV5-1, the J call TRBJ1-2, with 8 bases matching TRBD1. Germline CDR1 reads SGHRS; CDR2 reads YFSETQ. Trimming took 4 bases from V and 0 from J; bases not matched to a gene: 8. The CDR3 covers 16 residues. CDR3 amino acids: CASSLGGTGPNYGYTF. The CDR3 nucleotides read TGCGCCAGCAGCCTTGGGGGGACAGGCCCTAACTATGGCTACACCTTC.

This sequence joins TRBV27 and TRBJ1-1; D remains unclear. Germline values: CDR1 MNHEY, CDR2 SMNVEV (reference sequence). V lost 2 bases, J lost 6 bases, and 10 bases lay in between. The CDR3 sequence is 13 residues long. CDR3: CASSLTPTAEAFF. The CDR3 coding sequence is TGTGCCAGCAGTTTAACCCCCACTGCTGAAGCTTTCTTT.

The genes are TRBV5-1 and TRBJ2-7; 12 bases are a match to TRBD1. The CDR3 covers 16 residues. The V and J ends lost 4 bases and 6 bases, in that order; junction bases with no gene match: 11. Germline lookup yields CDR1 SGHRS and CDR2 YFSETQ. The CDR3 DNA reads as TGCGCCAGCAGCCCGAGAGTGGGACAGGGGGCACCCGAGCAGTACTTC. Its protein is CASSPRVGQGAPEQYF.

The V gene is TRBV4-3, the J gene TRBJ2-7; D call uncertain. The V gene's germline CDR1 is LGHNA and CDR2 YSLEER. The ends were cut back, 3 bases at V and 2 bases at J, with 11 bases in the middle. CDR3 length equals 14 residues. The CDR3 nucleotides read TGCGCCAGCAGCCAGGCAAGGATGGCCTACGAGCAGTACTTC. Protein: CASSQARMAYEQYF.

This sequence joins TRBV10-3 and TRBJ2-7, with a tentative D call TRBD1 (5 bases). This CDR3 has 11 amino acids. CDR1 and CDR2 (germline): ENHRY, SYGVKD. With 6 bases removed from V and 3 bases from J, the gap between germline ends came to 6 bases. CDR3 residues: CAIRQVYEQYF. DNA for the CDR3: TGTGCCATCAGACAGGTCTACGAGCAGTACTTC.